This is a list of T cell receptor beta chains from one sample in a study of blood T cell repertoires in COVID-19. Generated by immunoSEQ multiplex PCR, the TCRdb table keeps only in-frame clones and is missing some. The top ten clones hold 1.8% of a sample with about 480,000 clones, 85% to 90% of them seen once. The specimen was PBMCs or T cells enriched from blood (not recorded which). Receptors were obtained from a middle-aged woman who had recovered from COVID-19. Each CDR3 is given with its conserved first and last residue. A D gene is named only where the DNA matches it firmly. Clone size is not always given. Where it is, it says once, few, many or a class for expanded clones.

CDR3 DNA: TGTGCCAGCAGCTTCAGTACCGGGACAGGGGGTGACTATGGCTACACCTTC; CDR3 protein: CASSFSTGTGGDYGYTF; D gene: TRBD1; clone size: -; V gene: TRBV7-9; J gene: TRBJ1-2
CDR3 DNA: TGTGCCAGCAGCCAAGATAACAGGGCCGGGGAGACCCAGTACTTC; CDR3 protein: CASSQDNRAGETQYF; D gene: -; clone size: -; V gene: TRBV3-1/TRBV3-2; J gene: TRBJ2-5
CDR3 DNA: TGTGCCAGCAGCTTCTACAGCGGGGTATTTTTACAAGAGACCCAGTACTTC; CDR3 protein: CASSFYSGVFLQETQYF; D gene: TRBD2; clone size: -; V gene: TRBV7-9; J gene: TRBJ2-5
CDR3 DNA: TGTGCCTGGAGTGTACTGAATCCCGGGGAGCTGTTTTTT; CDR3 protein: CAWSVLNPGELFF; D gene: -; clone size: -; V gene: TRBV30; J gene: TRBJ2-2
CDR3 DNA: TGTGCCAGCAGCGCGCCGGGACTAGCGGGGTACAATGAGCAGTTCTTC; CDR3 protein: CASSAPGLAGYNEQFF; D gene: TRBD2; clone size: -; V gene: TRBV5-6; J gene: TRBJ2-1
CDR3 DNA: TGTGCCACCAGTGATCCATCGAAGCGGGGGAGAGATACGCAGTATTTT; CDR3 protein: CATSDPSKRGRDTQYF; D gene: TRBD2; clone size: -; V gene: TRBV24-1; J gene: TRBJ2-3
CDR3 DNA: TGTGCCACCACACAGGGAGAACATCAGCCCCAGCATTTT; CDR3 protein: CATTQGEHQPQHF; D gene: -; clone size: -; V gene: TRBV10-3; J gene: TRBJ1-5
CDR3 DNA: TGTGCCAGCAGCTTGGGTTCAGGGTTAGCCAAAAACATTCAGTACTTC; CDR3 protein: CASSLGSGLAKNIQYF; D gene: -; clone size: -; V gene: TRBV5-4; J gene: TRBJ2-4
CDR3 DNA: TGCGCCAGCAGCCAAGATCAGCGGGAGGGTTACGAGCAGTACTTC; CDR3 protein: CASSQDQREGYEQYF; D gene: TRBD2; clone size: -; V gene: TRBV4-3; J gene: TRBJ2-7
CDR3 DNA: TGTGCCAGCAGGGACACCGGTCGGGTGGTGGGAGCCAAAAACATTCAGTACTTC; CDR3 protein: CASRDTGRVVGAKNIQYF; D gene: -; clone size: -; V gene: TRBV11-3; J gene: TRBJ2-4
CDR3 DNA: TGTGCCAGCAGCTTCGTCGACGCCGGGAGCAATGAGCAGTTCTTC; CDR3 protein: CASSFVDAGSNEQFF; D gene: -; clone size: -; V gene: TRBV5-6; J gene: TRBJ2-1
CDR3 DNA: TGCGCCAGCAGCAACGGACAGGGGCGGAATGACGGGGAGCTGTTTTTT; CDR3 protein: CASSNGQGRNDGELFF; D gene: TRBD1; clone size: -; V gene: TRBV5-1; J gene: TRBJ2-2
CDR3 DNA: TGTGCCAGTACCCCCTTGGGAGGACGGAACCCTAATGGCTACACCTTC; CDR3 protein: CASTPLGGRNPNGYTF; D gene: -; clone size: -; V gene: TRBV19; J gene: TRBJ1-2
CDR3 DNA: TGTGCCAGCAGTCCAGGGGCTGGAAGAGGGACTAACTATGGCTACACCTTC; CDR3 protein: CASSPGAGRGTNYGYTF; D gene: -; clone size: -; V gene: TRBV27; J gene: TRBJ1-2
CDR3 DNA: TGTGCCAGCAGTTGGGGGGGGAGCAATCAGCCCCAGCATTTT; CDR3 protein: CASSWGGSNQPQHF; D gene: -; clone size: -; V gene: TRBV27; J gene: TRBJ1-5
CDR3 DNA: TGTGCCATCAGTGACATAACTGGGACAGGGGCGGATTCACCCCTCCACTTT; CDR3 protein: CAISDITGTGADSPLHF; D gene: TRBD1; clone size: -; V gene: TRBV10-3; J gene: TRBJ1-6
CDR3 DNA: TGTGCCAGCAGCGTATGGTTAGCGAACACCGGGGAGCTGTTTTTT; CDR3 protein: CASSVWLANTGELFF; D gene: -; clone size: -; V gene: TRBV9; J gene: TRBJ2-2
CDR3 DNA: TGTGCCAGCAGCCCAGGGGACGGATCGGTCTATGGCTACACCTTC; CDR3 protein: CASSPGDGSVYGYTF; D gene: -; clone size: -; V gene: TRBV7-2; J gene: TRBJ1-2
CDR3 DNA: TGTGCCAGCAGACCTCCTGACAGGGGCAGACAGCCCCAGCATTTT; CDR3 protein: CASRPPDRGRQPQHF; D gene: TRBD1; clone size: -; V gene: TRBV28; J gene: TRBJ1-5
CDR3 DNA: TGTGCCAGCAGCTTAGTTTTGGGGCAGACCAATGAGCAGTTCTTC; CDR3 protein: CASSLVLGQTNEQFF; D gene: -; clone size: once; V gene: TRBV11-2; J gene: TRBJ2-1
CDR3 DNA: TGTGCCAGTGGGACATCCCGGCCGGCCGGGGAGCTGTTTTTT; CDR3 protein: CASGTSRPAGELFF; D gene: -; clone size: -; V gene: TRBV19; J gene: TRBJ2-2
CDR3 DNA: TGTGCCTGGAGTGTGGGCAGTCAGGACACCTTC; CDR3 protein: CAWSVGSQDTF; D gene: -; clone size: -; V gene: TRBV30; J gene: TRBJ1-2
CDR3 DNA: TGCGCCAGCAGTGAGTCCCGACATCTGAACACTGAAGCTTTCTTT; CDR3 protein: CASSESRHLNTEAFF; D gene: -; clone size: -; V gene: TRBV10-2; J gene: TRBJ1-1
CDR3 DNA: TGTGCCTCCCGGGGGTTAGCGGGAGGGGAAAATGAGCAGTTCTTC; CDR3 protein: CASRGLAGGENEQFF; D gene: TRBD2; clone size: -; V gene: TRBV11-3; J gene: TRBJ2-1
CDR3 DNA: TGTGCCACCAGTGATTCGACTAGCGGGAGAGGTAATGAGCAGTTCTTC; CDR3 protein: CATSDSTSGRGNEQFF; D gene: TRBD2; clone size: -; V gene: TRBV24-1; J gene: TRBJ2-1
CDR3 DNA: TGTGCCAGCAGGGGACAGGGAACAACTAATGAAAAACTGTTTTTT; CDR3 protein: CASRGQGTTNEKLFF; D gene: TRBD1; clone size: few; V gene: TRBV2; J gene: TRBJ1-4
CDR3 DNA: TGCGCCAGCAGCCTCAACCCCAGGGGGCAGAACACTGAAGCTTTCTTT; CDR3 protein: CASSLNPRGQNTEAFF; D gene: TRBD1; clone size: -; V gene: TRBV4-3; J gene: TRBJ1-1
CDR3 DNA: TGTGCCAGCAGCCTAGACAGGTTTGGAGCTTTCTTT; CDR3 protein: CASSLDRFGAFF; D gene: -; clone size: -; V gene: TRBV11-3; J gene: TRBJ1-1
CDR3 DNA: TGTGCCAGCAGTTTAGCTGTGACAAAGGCTTTCTTT; CDR3 protein: CASSLAVTKAFF; D gene: -; clone size: -; V gene: TRBV12-3/TRBV12-4; J gene: TRBJ1-1